This T cell receptor beta chain was obtained from a study of beta chain features in type 1 diabetes. The study reverse transcribed the entire isolated RNA, so it sequenced expressed TCRB transcripts. TCRdb keeps only in-frame clones here, not all; method: immunoSEQ multiplex PCR. The sample includes around 350,000 clones, around an eighth of them seen just once. From germline, CDR1 is MGHRA and CDR2 YSYEKL. V was pared by 2 bases and J by 5 bases, with 7 bases of the junction left unmatched. This CDR3 contains 15 residues. V is TRBV4-1 and J is TRBJ2-7; 9 bases align to TRBD1. This clonotype was sampled from a man younger than 30 in good health. Sequencing was done on a sample of naive CD4+ T cells from blood. CDR3 region: CASSQPGTGRHEQYF. In DNA form, the CDR3 reads TGCGCCAGCAGCCAACCCGGGACAGGGAGACACGAGCAGTACTTC.